This T cell receptor (beta chain) emerged from a study of graft-versus-host responses after intestinal transplantation. About the study: Following induction with anti-thymocyte globulin, all recipients were given tacrolimus and steroids for roughly three years.

The V gene's germline CDR1 is SGHRS and CDR2 YFSETQ. Trimming shortened V by 0 bases and J by 0 bases, and 10 bases separated the two germline ends. The CDR3 sequence is 15 residues long. A remark on this clone: The antigen remains unidentified.

Measured with immunoSEQ multiplex PCR; TCRdb has only the in-frame clones, and not every one. The data contain fewer than 80,000 clones, around nine tenths of them singletons. This sequence joins TRBV5-1 and TRBJ2-7, with a possible D match to TRBD1 (5 bases). The material was unstimulated CD8+ T cells sorted from spleen or lymph node cells, obtained before transplant. The TCR was taken from a human donor who was the organ donor for an intestinal transplant. The DNA of the CDR3 is TGCGCCAGCAGCTTGGTTTCAGGGTCCTCCTACGAGCAGTACTTC. Translation: CASSLVSGSSYEQYF.